The source of this TCR beta chain is a study of blood T cell repertoires in COVID-19. At the level of the study: PBMCs, B-cell-depleted T cells, or T cells provided the cDNA or gDNA that made up the material.

Looked up from germline, CDR1 is MNHNY and CDR2 is SVGAGI (reference sequence). This CDR3 has 14 residues. With 2 bases removed from V and 5 bases from J, the gap between germline ends came to 13 bases. Per the original data handling: Cell counts per sample came from amplifying reference gene primers. Using immunoSEQ multiplex PCR, the repertoire was profiled, and TCRdb retains in-frame clones only, with some absent. V, J and clone size were drawn from that table, and D and trimming were deduced from the DNA. The profile shows more than 150,000 clones, roughly 86% of them singletons. The genes are TRBV6-6 and TRBJ2-7, with a possible D match to TRBD2 (7 bases). What was sequenced was peripheral blood. This clonotype originated in a man between 35 and 55 years old with active or convalescent COVID-19. Here the CDR3 reads CASSYEGGGHEQYF. CDR3 coding DNA: TGTGCCAGCAGTTACGAGGGGGGGGGACACGAGCAGTACTTC.